This T cell receptor (beta chain) derives from a study of regulatory T cells in long-lasting Graves disease. Notes on the study in general: Preferential use of TRBV28, TRBJ1-2 and TRBJ2-5 was seen in persistent disease.

The sample's time point: persistent/refractory GD, antithyroid drugs over 5 years with positive TRAb. Preparation of the TCR library used RNA extracted from PBMCs. Building of the TCR beta libraries involved iRepertoire HTBI primers and Arm-PCR of CDR3 regions. TCRdb re-called the multiplex PCR reads through MiXCR, storing one row per CDR3 protein. Of 400,000 or so distinct CDR3 sequences in the sample, around a quarter are singletons; the top ten hold approximately 28%. The germline gives CDR1 MNHEY, CDR2 SVGAGI. Trimming removed 0 bases at V and 1 base at J, with 6 bases between. The CDR3 contains 15 residues. This clonotype was seen ten or more times. Antigen unknown.

The gene calls are TRBV6-5 and TRBJ2-2; D not resolved. The receptor was isolated from a female donor with Graves disease. This sample comprised peripheral blood mononuclear cells (PBMCs), obtained when the disease was refractory, from a patient treated with antithyroid drugs. In DNA form, the CDR3 reads TGTGCCAGCAGTTACTCATCGATGAACACCGGGGAGCTGTTTTTT. Residues: CASSYSSMNTGELFF.